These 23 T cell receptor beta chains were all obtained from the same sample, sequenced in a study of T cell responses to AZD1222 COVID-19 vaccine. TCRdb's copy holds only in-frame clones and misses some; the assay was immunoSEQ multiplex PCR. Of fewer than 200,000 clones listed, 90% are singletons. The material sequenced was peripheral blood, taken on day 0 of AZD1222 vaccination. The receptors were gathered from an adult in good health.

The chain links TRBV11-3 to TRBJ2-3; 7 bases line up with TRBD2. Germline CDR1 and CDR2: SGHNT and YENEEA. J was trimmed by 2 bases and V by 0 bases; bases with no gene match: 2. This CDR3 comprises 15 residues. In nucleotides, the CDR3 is TGTGCCAGCAGCTTAGATCGGGGGGACACAGATACGCAGTATTTT. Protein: CASSLDRGDTDTQYF.

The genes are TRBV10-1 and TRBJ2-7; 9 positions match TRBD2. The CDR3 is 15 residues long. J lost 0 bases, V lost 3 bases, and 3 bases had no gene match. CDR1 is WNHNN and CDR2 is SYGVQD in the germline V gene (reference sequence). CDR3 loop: CASSESGGNSYEQYF. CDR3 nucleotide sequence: TGCGCCAGCAGTGAAAGCGGGGGGAACTCCTACGAGCAGTACTTC.

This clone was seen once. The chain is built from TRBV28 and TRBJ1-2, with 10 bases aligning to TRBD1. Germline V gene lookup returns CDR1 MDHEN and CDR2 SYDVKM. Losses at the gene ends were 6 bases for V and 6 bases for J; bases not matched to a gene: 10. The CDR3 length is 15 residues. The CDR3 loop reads CASSLRGTGVHGYTF. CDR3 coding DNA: TGTGCCAGCAGCCTAAGGGGGACAGGGGTGCATGGCTACACCTTC.

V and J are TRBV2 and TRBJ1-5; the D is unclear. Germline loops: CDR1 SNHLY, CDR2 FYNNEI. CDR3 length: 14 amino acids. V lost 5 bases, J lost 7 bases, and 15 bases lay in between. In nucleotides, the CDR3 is TGTGCCAGCAGTAACGATTGGGGTGGGCAGCCCCAGCATTTT. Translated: CASSNDWGGQPQHF.

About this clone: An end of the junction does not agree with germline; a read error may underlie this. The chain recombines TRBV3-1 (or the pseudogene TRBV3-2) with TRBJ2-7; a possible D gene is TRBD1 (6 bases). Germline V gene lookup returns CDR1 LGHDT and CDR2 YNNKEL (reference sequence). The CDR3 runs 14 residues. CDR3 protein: CASSPERDTRLLRF. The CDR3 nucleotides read TGTGCCAGCAGCCCGGAACGGGACACTCGTCTTCTACGTTTC.

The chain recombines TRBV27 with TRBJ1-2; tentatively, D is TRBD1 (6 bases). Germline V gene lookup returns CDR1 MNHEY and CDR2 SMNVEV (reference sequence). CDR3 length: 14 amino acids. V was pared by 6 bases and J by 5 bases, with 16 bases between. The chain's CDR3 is CASSHGGQNYGYTF. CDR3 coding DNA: TGTGCCAGCAGCCACGGAGGACAGAATTATGGCTACACCTTC.

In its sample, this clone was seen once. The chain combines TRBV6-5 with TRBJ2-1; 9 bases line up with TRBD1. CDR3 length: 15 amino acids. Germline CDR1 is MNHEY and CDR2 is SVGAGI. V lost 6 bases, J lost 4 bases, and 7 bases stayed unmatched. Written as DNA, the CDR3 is TGTGCCAGCAGGATACAGGGGGCCGGTTACAATGAGCAGTTCTTC. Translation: CASRIQGAGYNEQFF.

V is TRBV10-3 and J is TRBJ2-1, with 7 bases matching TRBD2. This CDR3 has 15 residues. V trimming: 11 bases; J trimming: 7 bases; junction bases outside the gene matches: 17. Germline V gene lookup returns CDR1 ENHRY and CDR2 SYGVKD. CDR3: CAGPVMAGEWNEQFF. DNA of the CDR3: TGTGCCGGTCCCGTGATGGCGGGAGAGTGGAATGAGCAGTTCTTC.

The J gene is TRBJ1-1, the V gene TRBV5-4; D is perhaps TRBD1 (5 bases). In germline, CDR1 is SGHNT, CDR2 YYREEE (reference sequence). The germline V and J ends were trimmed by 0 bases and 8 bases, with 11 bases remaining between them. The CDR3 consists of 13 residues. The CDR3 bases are TGTGCCAGCAGCTTGGGCAGGGAGGAAGAAGCTTTCTTT. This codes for CASSLGREEEAFF.

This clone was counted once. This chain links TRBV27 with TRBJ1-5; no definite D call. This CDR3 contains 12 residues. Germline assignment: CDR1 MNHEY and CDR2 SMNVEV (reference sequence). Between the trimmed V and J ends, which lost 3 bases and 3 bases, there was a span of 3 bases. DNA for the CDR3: TGTGCCAGCAGTTTTGTCAATCAGCCCCAGCATTTT. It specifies CASSFVNQPQHF.

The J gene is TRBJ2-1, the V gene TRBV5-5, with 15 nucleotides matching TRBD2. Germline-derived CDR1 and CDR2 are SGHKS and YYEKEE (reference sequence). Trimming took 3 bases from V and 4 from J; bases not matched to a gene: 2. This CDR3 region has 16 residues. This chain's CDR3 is CASSWGLAGGYNEQFF. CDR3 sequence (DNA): TGTGCCAGCAGCTGGGGACTAGCGGGAGGATACAATGAGCAGTTCTTC.

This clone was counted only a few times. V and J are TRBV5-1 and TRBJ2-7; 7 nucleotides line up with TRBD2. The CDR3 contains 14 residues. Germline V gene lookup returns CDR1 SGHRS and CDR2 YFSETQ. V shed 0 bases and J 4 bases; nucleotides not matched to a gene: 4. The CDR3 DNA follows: TGCGCCAGCAGCTTGGATTACGGGGGGTACGAGCAGTACTTC. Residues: CASSLDYGGYEQYF.

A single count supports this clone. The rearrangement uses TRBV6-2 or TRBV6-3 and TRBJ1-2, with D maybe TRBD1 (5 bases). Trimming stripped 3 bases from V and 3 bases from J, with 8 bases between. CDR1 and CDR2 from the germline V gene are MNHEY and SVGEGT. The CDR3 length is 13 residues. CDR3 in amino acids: CASSYMGDYGYTF. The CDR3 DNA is TGTGCCAGCAGTTATATGGGGGACTATGGCTACACCTTC.

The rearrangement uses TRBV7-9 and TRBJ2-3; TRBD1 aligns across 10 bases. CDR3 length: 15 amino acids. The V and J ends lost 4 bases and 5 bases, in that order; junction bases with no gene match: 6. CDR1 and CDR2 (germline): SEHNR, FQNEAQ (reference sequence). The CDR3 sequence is CASSSDRGGLDTQYF. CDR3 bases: TGTGCCAGCAGCTCGGACAGGGGGGGACTAGATACGCAGTATTTT.

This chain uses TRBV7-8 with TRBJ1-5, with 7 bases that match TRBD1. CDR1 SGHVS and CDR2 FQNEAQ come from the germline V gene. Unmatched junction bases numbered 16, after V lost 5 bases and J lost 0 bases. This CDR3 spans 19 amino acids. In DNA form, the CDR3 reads TGTGCCAGCAGCCCGATTGGGGTACATACAGGGGATAGCAATCAGCCCCAGCATTTT. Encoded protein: CASSPIGVHTGDSNQPQHF.

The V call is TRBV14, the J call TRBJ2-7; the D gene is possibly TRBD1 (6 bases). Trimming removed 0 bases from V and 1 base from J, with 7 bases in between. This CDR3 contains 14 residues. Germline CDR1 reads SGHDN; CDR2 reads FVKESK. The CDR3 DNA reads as TGTGCCAGCAGCCAAGAGACAGGATCCTACGAGCAGTACTTC. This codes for CASSQETGSYEQYF.

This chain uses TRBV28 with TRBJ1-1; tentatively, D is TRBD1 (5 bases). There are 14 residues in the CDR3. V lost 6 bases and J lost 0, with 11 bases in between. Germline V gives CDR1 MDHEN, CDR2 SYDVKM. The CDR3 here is CASSRQTLNTEAFF. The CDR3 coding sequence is TGTGCCAGCAGCCGACAGACCTTGAACACTGAAGCTTTCTTT.

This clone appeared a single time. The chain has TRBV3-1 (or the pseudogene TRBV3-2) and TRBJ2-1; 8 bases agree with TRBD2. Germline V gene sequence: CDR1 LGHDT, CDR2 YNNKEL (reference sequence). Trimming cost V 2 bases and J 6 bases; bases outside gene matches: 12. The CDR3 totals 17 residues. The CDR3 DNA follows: TGTGCCAGCAGCCAACGCGGGAGTAGCGGGGCCGGCAATGAGCAGTTCTTC. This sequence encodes CASSQRGSSGAGNEQFF.

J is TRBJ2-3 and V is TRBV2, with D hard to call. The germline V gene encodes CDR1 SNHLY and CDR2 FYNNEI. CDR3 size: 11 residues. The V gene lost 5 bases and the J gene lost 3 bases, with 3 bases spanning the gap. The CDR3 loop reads CASSQTDTQYF. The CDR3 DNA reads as TGTGCCAGCAGTCAAACAGATACGCAGTATTTT.

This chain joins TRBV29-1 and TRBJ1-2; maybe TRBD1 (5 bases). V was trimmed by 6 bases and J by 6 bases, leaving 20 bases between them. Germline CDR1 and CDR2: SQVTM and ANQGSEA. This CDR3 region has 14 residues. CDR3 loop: CSVTRSGGSDGYTF. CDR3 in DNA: TGCAGCGTGACCCGGAGCGGGGGGTCGGATGGCTACACCTTC.

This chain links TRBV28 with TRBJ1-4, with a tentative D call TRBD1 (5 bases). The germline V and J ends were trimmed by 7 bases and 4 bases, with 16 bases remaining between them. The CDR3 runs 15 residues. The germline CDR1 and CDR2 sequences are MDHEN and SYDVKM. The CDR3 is CASTGSTAINEKLFF. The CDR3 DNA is TGTGCCAGCACTGGATCGACAGCGATTAATGAAAAACTGTTTTTT.

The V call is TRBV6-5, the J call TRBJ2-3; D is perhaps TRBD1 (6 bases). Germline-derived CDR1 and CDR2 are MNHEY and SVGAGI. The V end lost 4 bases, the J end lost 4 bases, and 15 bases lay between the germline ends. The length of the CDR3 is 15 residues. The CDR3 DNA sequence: TGTGCCAGCAGTTCCCAGGGGCCTCGGGCAGATACGCAGTATTTT. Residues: CASSSQGPRADTQYF.

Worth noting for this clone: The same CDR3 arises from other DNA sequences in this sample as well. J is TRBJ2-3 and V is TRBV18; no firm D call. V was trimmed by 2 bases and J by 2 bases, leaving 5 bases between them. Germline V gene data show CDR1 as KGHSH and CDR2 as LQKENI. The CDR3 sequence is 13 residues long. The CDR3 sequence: CASSPSSTDTQYF. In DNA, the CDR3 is TGTGCCAGCTCACCATCATCCACAGATACGCAGTATTTT.